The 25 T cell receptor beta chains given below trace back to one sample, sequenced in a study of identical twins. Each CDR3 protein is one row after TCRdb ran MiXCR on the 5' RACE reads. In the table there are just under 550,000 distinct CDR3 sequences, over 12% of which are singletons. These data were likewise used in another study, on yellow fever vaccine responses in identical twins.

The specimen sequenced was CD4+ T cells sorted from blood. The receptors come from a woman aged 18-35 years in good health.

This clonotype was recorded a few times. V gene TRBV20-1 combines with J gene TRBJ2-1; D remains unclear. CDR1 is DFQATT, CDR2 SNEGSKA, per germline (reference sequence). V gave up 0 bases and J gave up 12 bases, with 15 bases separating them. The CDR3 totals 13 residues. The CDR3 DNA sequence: TGCAGTGCTAGAGATCAGCTAGACACCGGGCAGTTCTTC. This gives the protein CSARDQLDTGQFF.

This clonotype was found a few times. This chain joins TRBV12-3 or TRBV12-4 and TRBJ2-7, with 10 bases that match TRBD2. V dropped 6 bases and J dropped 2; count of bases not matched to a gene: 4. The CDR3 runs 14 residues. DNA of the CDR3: TGTGCCAGCAGACGAGGACTAGCGGCCTACGAGCAGTACTTC. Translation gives CASRRGLAAYEQYF.

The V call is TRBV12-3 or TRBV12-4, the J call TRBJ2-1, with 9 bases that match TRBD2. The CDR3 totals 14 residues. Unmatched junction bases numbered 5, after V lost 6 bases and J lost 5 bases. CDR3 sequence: CASRASGKNNEQFF. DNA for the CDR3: TGTGCCAGCAGAGCTAGCGGGAAGAACAATGAGCAGTTCTTC.

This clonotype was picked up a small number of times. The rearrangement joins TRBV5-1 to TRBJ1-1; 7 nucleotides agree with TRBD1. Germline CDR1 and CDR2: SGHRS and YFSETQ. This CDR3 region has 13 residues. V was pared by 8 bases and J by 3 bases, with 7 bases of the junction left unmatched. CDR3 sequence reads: CASRQGGDTEAFF. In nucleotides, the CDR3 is TGCGCCAGTCGACAGGGCGGCGACACTGAAGCTTTCTTT.

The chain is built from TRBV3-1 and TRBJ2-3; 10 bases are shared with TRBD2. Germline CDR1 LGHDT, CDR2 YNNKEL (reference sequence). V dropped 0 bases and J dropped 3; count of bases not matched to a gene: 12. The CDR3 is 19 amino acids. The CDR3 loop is CASSQDRNSGRYITDTQYF. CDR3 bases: TGTGCCAGCAGCCAAGATCGAAATAGCGGGAGGTATATTACAGATACGCAGTATTTT.

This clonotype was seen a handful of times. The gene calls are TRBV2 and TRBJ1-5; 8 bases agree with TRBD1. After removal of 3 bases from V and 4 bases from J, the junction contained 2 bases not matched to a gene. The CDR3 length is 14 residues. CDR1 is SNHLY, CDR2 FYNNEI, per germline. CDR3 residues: CASSEDRANQPQHF. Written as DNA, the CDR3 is TGTGCCAGCAGTGAGGACAGGGCGAATCAGCCCCAGCATTTT.

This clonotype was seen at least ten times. The CDR3 reads CASSWQDQPQHF. CDR3 DNA sequence: TGTGCCAGCAGTTGGCAAGATCAGCCCCAGCATTTT. The chain uses TRBV12-3 or TRBV12-4 and TRBJ1-5; D unclear. V lost 4 bases to trimming and J lost 5 bases, with 6 bases between them. The CDR3 contains 12 residues.

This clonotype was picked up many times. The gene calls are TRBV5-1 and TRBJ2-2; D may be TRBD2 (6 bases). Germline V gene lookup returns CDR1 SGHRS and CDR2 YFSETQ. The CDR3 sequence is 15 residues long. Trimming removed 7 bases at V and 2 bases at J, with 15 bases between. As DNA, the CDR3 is TGCGCCAGCGACGCGGGGAGTTTAAACACCGGGGAGCTGTTTTTT. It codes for CASDAGSLNTGELFF.

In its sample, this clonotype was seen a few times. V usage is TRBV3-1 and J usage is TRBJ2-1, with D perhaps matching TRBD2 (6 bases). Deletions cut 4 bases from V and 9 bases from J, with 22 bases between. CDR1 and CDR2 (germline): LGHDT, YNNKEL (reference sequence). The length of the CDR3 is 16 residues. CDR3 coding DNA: TGTGCCAGCAGCCGTTTAGCGGTTCCTTCGCACGGTGAGCAGTTCTTC. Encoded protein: CASSRLAVPSHGEQFF.

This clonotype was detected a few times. CDR3 residues: CASRGGVSTDTQYF. In DNA, the CDR3 is TGCGCCAGCAGAGGGGGGGTTAGCACAGATACGCAGTATTTT. The chain couples TRBV5-1 to TRBJ2-3, with TRBD2 as a possible D gene (7 bases). In germline, CDR1 is SGHRS, CDR2 YFSETQ. V was trimmed by 5 bases and J by 0 bases, leaving 10 bases between them. The CDR3 covers 14 residues.

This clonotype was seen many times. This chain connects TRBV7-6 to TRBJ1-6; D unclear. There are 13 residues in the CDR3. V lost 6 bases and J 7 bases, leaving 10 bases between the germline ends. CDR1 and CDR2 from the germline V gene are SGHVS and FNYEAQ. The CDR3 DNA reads TGTGCCAGCAGACTTGACGGGAATTCACCCCTCCACTTT. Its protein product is CASRLDGNSPLHF.

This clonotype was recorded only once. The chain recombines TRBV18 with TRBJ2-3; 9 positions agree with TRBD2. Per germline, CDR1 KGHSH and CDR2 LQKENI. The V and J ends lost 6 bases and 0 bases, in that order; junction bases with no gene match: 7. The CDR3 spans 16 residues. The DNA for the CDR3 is TGTGCCAGCTCCCCGACTAGCGGCCCTAGCACAGATACGCAGTATTTT. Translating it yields CASSPTSGPSTDTQYF.

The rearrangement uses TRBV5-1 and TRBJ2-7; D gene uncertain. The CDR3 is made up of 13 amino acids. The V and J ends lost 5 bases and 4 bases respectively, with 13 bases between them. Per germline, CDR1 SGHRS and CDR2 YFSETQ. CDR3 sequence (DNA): TGCGCCAGCAGGAGCTCAGGTGGTTACGAGCAGTACTTC. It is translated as CASRSSGGYEQYF.

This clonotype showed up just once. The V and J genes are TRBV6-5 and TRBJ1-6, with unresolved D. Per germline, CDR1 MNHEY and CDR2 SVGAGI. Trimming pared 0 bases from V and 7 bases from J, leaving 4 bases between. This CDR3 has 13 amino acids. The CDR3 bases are TGTGCCAGCAGTTACTCGGGGAATTCACCCCTCCACTTT. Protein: CASSYSGNSPLHF.

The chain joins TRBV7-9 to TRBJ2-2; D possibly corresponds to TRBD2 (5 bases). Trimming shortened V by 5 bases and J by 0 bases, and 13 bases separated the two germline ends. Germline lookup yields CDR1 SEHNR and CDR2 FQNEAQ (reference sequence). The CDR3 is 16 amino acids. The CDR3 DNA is TGTGCCAGCAGCATCCCGGGGTTCGCGAACACCGGGGAGCTGTTTTTT. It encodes CASSIPGFANTGELFF.

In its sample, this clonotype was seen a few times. The CDR3 region has the DNA TGTGCCAGCAGCCAAGGGACCCGCGGCGGGGGGGCCACCGGGGAGCTGTTTTTT. Amino acid sequence: CASSQGTRGGGATGELFF. The V gene is TRBV4-2, the J gene TRBJ2-2, with 9 bases identical to TRBD2. After removal of 1 base from V and 4 bases from J, the junction contained 10 bases not matched to a gene. CDR3 length: 18 amino acids. The germline CDR1 and CDR2 sequences are LGHNA and YNFKEQ.

As DNA, the CDR3 is TGCGCCAGCAGAAATTGGGCTAGCGGGAGCTATGAGCAGTTCTTC. It specifies CASRNWASGSYEQFF. The chain is built from TRBV5-1 and TRBJ2-1; 10 bases are a match to TRBD2. V lost 5 bases, J lost 8 bases, and 10 bases stayed unmatched. Germline loops: CDR1 SGHRS, CDR2 YFSETQ. This CDR3 spans 15 amino acids.

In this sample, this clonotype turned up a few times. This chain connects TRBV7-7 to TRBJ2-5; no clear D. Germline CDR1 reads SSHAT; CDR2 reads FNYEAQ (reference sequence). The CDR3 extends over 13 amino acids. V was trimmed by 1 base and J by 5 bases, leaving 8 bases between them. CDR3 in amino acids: CASSLDRWETQYF. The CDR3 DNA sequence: TGTGCCAGCAGCTTAGATCGGTGGGAGACCCAGTACTTC.

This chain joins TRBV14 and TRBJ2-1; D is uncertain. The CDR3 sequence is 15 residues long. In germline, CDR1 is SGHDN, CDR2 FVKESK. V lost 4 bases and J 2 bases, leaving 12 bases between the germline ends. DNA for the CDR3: TGTGCCAGCAGCCCAAGATTTGAAGCCTACAATGAGCAGTTCTTC. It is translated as CASSPRFEAYNEQFF.

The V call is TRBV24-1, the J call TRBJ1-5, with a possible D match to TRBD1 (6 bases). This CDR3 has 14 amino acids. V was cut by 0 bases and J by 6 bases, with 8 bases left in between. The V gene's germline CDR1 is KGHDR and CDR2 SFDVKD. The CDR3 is CATSDLKQGQPQHF. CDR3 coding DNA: TGTGCCACCAGTGATTTGAAACAGGGTCAGCCCCAGCATTTT.

DNA for the CDR3: TGTGCCAGCAGCCGAGCTGGGACAGCCTACGAGCAGTACTTC. Its protein product is CASSRAGTAYEQYF. V and J are TRBV11-2 and TRBJ2-7; TRBD1 matches at 7 bases. CDR1 SGHAT and CDR2 FQNNGV come from the germline V gene. Trimming removed 5 bases from V and 2 bases from J; junction bases left unmatched: 6. CDR3 size: 14 residues.

Written as DNA, the CDR3 is TGTGCCAGCAATGCAGTGGGGTATGGCTACACCTTC. It specifies CASNAVGYGYTF. The J gene is TRBJ1-2, the V gene TRBV6-1; D is uncertain. The CDR3 extends over 12 amino acids. The V end was cut by 7 bases, the J end by 5 bases, with 11 bases between. CDR1 is MNHNS and CDR2 is SASEGT in the germline V gene.

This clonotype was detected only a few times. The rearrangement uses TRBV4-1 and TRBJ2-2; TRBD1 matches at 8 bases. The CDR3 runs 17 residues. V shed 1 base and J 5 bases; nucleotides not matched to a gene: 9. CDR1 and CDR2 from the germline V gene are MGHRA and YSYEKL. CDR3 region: CASSQARQGFWTGELFF. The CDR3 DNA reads TGCGCCAGCAGCCAAGCCCGACAGGGGTTCTGGACCGGGGAGCTGTTTTTT.

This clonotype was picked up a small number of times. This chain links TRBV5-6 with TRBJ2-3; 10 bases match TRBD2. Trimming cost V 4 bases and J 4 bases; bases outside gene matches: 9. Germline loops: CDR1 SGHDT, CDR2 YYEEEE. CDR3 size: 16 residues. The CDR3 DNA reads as TGTGCCAGCAGCATCCGGACTAGCGGCTCAGCAGATACGCAGTATTTT. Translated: CASSIRTSGSADTQYF. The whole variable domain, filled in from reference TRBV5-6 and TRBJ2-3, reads DAGVTQSPTHLIKTRGQQVTLRCSPKSGHDTVSWYQQALGQGPQFIFQYYEEEERQRGNFPDRFSGHQFPNYSSELNVNALLLGDSALYLCASSIRTSGSADTQYFGPGTRLTVL.

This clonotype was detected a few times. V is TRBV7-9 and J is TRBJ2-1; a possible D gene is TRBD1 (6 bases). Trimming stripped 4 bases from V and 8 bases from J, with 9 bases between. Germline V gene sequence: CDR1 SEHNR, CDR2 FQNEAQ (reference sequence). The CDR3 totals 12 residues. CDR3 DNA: TGTGCCAGCAGCTATCAGGGGTATGAGCAGTTCTTC. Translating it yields CASSYQGYEQFF.